The 11 T cell receptor beta chains in this list originate from one sample, sequenced in a study of identical twins. Using its own MiXCR run on the 5' RACE reads, TCRdb lists one record per CDR3 protein. The data show some 440,000 distinct CDR3 sequences, 20% to 25% seen once. The sample also formed part of further work on T cells expressing NK-cell markers.

The sequencing sample was made of CD4+ T cells sorted from blood. All receptors derive from a young woman in good health.

The chain employs TRBV5-1 and TRBJ1-1, with 11 bases identical to TRBD1. The CDR3 is made up of 16 amino acids. The V segment lost 2 bases and the J segment 1 base; nucleotides outside the gene matches: 4. Looked up from germline, CDR1 is SGHRS and CDR2 is YFSETQ. CDR3 residues: CASSFRTGGRNTEAFF. In DNA, the CDR3 is TGCGCCAGCAGCTTCCGGACAGGGGGCCGGAACACTGAAGCTTTCTTT.

The gene calls are TRBV11-2 and TRBJ2-3; D might be TRBD1 (5 bases). This CDR3 region has 18 residues. Per germline, CDR1 SGHAT and CDR2 FQNNGV. Deletions cut 0 bases from V and 4 bases from J, with 20 bases between. The CDR3: CASSLDFRRQLSSDTQYF. The CDR3 DNA follows: TGTGCCAGCAGCTTAGATTTTAGGCGACAGTTGAGCTCAGATACGCAGTATTTT.

This clonotype was found a few times. Mismatch with germline at one junction end may stem from a read error. This chain connects TRBV5-1 to TRBJ2-1; D is possibly TRBD1 or TRBD2 (6 bases each). The CDR3 runs 12 residues. Germline CDR1 and CDR2: SGHRS and YFSETQ. The DNA for the CDR3 is TGCGCCAGCAGCTTGACTCGGGGGCCGGGCCGCTTC. Its protein is CASSLTRGPGRF.

The chain employs TRBV5-1 and TRBJ2-5; D gene unclear. The CDR3 has 14 amino acids. V shed 6 bases and J shed 0 bases, with 12 bases lying between them. Per the germline V gene, CDR1 is SGHRS and CDR2 is YFSETQ. CDR3 DNA sequence: TGCGCCAGCACCCTGGACGGGTACCAAGAGACCCAGTACTTC. Encoded protein: CASTLDGYQETQYF.

The rearrangement joins TRBV7-2 to TRBJ2-7; D remains ambiguous. The CDR3 loop spans 12 amino acids. Germline V CDR1 and CDR2: SGHTA, FQGNSA. V was clipped by 2 bases and J by 4 bases, with 6 bases between them. The DNA for the CDR3 is TGTGCCAGCAGCTTAATGTCGTACGAGCAGTACTTC. Encoded protein: CASSLMSYEQYF.

Of note for this clonotype: A read error is possible here, since a much larger clone lies one base away. The chain has TRBV28 and TRBJ2-4; D is undetermined. Looked up from germline, CDR1 is MDHEN and CDR2 is SYDVKM. The CDR3 spans 12 residues. CDR3 in DNA: TGTGCCAGCAGCCTCCTACAAAACAATCAGTACTTC. Translation gives CASSLLQNNQYF.

The V and J genes are TRBV6-1 and TRBJ2-1, with 12 bases identical to TRBD2. Germline CDR1 and CDR2: MNHNS and SASEGT. J was trimmed by 2 bases and V by 6 bases; bases with no gene match: 11. This CDR3 is 18 amino acids long. This CDR3 is CASRKRLAGANTYNEQFF. In DNA form, the CDR3 reads TGTGCCAGCAGAAAACGACTAGCGGGGGCGAACACCTACAATGAGCAGTTCTTC.

The chain's CDR3 is CASSLTGPMEQYF. For the CDR3, the DNA is TGTGCCAGCAGCTTGACAGGGCCTATGGAGCAGTACTTC. V is TRBV5-6 and J is TRBJ2-7, with D maybe TRBD1 (6 bases). The germline CDR1 and CDR2 sequences are SGHDT and YYEEEE. CDR3 size: 13 residues. Between the trimmed V and J ends, which lost 1 base and 7 bases, there was a span of 12 bases.

Comments on this clonotype: The CDR3 does not close with the conserved phenylalanine or tryptophan, likely indicating a read error. The CDR3 reads CSVPSRVTGELFI. The DNA for the CDR3 is TGCAGCGTTCCTTCGCGGGTAACCGGGGAGCTGTTTATT. The genes are TRBV29-1 and TRBJ2-2; D perhaps matches TRBD2 (5 bases). Trimming stripped 5 bases from V and 5 bases from J, with 12 bases between. CDR3 length: 13 residues. Germline CDR1 is SQVTM and CDR2 is ANQGSEA.

This clonotype was detected only once. The chain links TRBV9 to TRBJ2-7; no clear D. The ends were cut back, 0 bases at V and 6 bases at J, with 10 bases in the middle. Per germline, CDR1 SGDLS and CDR2 YYNGEE. The CDR3 is made up of 13 amino acids. For the CDR3, the DNA is TGTGCCAGCAGCGTAGTTGGGTTCGGCGAGCAGTACTTC. Its translation is CASSVVGFGEQYF. The full variable domain, its missing parts supplied by reference TRBV9 and TRBJ2-7, is DSGVTQTPKHLITATGQRVTLRCSPRSGDLSVYWYQQSLDQGLQFLIQYYNGEERAKGNILERFSAQQFPDLHSELNLSSLELGDSALYFCASSVVGFGEQYFGPGTRLTVT.

This chain joins TRBV9 and TRBJ2-3, with 9 bases matching TRBD2. The V and J ends lost 3 bases and 2 bases, in that order; junction bases with no gene match: 10. CDR1 and CDR2 (germline): SGDLS, YYNGEE. The CDR3 has 17 amino acids. The CDR3 here is CASSASRLAEHTDTQYF. The CDR3 DNA is TGTGCCAGCAGCGCCTCCAGACTAGCGGAGCACACAGATACGCAGTATTTT.